The clone carrying this T cell receptor (beta chain) was counted at least ten times. What it binds is not known. Time point denoted: newly diagnosed GD, antithyroid drugs for less than 3 months. After RNA was extracted from PBMCs, the TCR library was made from it. This sample is drawn from a study of regulatory T cells in long-lasting Graves disease. Arm-PCR with iRepertoire HTBI primers amplified the CDR3 regions for these TCR beta libraries. One entry per CDR3 protein, called by TCRdb with MiXCR from the multiplex PCR reads. The table has 350,000 to 450,000 distinct CDR3 sequences, about 15% seen once; the top ten hold approximately 7.6%. Study observations and caveats: Persistent disease favored TRBV28, TRBJ1-2 and TRBJ2-5.

Unmatched junction bases numbered 10, after V lost 0 bases and J lost 16 bases. Germline CDR1 and CDR2: SGHRS and YFSETQ. This CDR3 region has 13 residues. This same sample was also part of a study on T cells in Graves' hyperthyroidism and ophthalmopathy. As that study records: Diagnosis of hyperthyroidism was new in patients aged 18 to 65, and its duration was under 2 months. TCR CDR3 underwent first-round RT-PCR with the HTBI primer set. Expanded thyroid clonotypes (above 0.001) were mostly also found in blood.

The material was peripheral blood mononuclear cells (PBMCs), obtained at new diagnosis, from a patient treated with antithyroid drugs. The rearrangement links TRBV5-1 to TRBJ2-1, with TRBD2 matching over 7 bases. The receptor's source is a woman aged 40 to 49 with Graves disease. CDR3 sequence: CASSLDGDYRIFF. In DNA form, the CDR3 reads TGCGCCAGCAGCTTGGACGGGGACTATCGAATCTTCTTC. Looking up the rest from reference TRBV5-1 and TRBJ2-1 gives the full variable domain: KAGVTQTPRYLIKTRGQQVTLSCSPISGHRSVSWYQQTPGQGLQFLFEYFSETQRNKGNFPGRFSGRQFSNSRSEMNVSTLELGDSALYLCASSLDGDYRIFFGPGTRLTVL.